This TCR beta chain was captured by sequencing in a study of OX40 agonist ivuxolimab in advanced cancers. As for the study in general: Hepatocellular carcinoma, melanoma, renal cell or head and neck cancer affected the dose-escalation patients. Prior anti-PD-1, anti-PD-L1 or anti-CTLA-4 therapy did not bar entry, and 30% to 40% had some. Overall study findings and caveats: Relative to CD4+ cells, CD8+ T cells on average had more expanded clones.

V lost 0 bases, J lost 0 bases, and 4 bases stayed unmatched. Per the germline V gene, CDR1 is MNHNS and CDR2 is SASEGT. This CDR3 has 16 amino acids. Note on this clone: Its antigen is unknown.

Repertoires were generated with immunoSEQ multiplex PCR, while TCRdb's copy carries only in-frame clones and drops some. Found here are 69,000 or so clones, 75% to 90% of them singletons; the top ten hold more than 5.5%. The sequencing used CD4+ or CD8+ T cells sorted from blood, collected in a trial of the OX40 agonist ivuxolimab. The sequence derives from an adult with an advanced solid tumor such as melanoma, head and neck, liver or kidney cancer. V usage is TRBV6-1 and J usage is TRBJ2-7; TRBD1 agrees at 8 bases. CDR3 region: CASSEAGTGFSYEQYF. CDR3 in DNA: TGTGCCAGCAGTGAAGCTGGGACAGGTTTCTCCTACGAGCAGTACTTC.